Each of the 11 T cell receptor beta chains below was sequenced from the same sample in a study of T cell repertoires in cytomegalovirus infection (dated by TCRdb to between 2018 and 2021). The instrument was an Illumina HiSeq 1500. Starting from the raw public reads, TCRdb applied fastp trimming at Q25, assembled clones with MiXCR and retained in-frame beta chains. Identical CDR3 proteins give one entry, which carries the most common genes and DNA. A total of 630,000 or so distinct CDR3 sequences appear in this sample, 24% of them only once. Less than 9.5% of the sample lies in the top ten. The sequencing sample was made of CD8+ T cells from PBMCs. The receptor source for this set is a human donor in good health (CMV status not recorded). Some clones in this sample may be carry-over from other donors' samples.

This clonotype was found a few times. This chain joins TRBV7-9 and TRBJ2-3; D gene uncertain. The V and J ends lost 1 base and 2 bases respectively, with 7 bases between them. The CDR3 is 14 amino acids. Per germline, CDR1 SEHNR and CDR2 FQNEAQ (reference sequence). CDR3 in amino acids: CASSLEAYTDTQYF. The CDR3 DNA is TGTGCCAGCAGCTTAGAGGCTTACACAGATACGCAGTATTTT.

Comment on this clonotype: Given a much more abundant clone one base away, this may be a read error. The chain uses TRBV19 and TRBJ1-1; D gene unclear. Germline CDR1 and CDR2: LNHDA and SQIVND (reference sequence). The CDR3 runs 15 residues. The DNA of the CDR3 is TGTGTCAGTAGTAACCCCCAAGAGGGCGACACTGAAGCTTTCTTT. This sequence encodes CVSSNPQEGDTEAFF. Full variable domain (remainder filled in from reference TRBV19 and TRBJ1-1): DGGITQSPKYLFRKEGQNVTLSCEQNLNHDAMYWYRQDPGQGLRLIYYSQIVNDFQKGDIAEGYSVSREKKESFPLTVTSAQKNPTAFYLCVSSNPQEGDTEAFFGQGTRLTVV.

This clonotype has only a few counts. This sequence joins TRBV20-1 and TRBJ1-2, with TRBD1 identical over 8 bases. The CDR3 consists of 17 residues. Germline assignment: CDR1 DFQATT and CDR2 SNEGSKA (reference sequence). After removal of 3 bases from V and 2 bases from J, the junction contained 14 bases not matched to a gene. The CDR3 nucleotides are TGCAGTGCTAGCCCCCCCGACAGGGGAGGCCTAAACTATGGCTACACCTTC. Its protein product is CSASPPDRGGLNYGYTF.

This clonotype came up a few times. CDR3 bases: TGTGCCAGCAGTCCCCTGAGGGGGGCGAGCTCCTACGAGCAGTACTTC. Protein: CASSPLRGASSYEQYF. The chain has TRBV12-3 or TRBV12-4 and TRBJ2-7; D may correspond to TRBD1 or TRBD2 (6 bases each). Trimming stripped 5 bases from V and 0 bases from J, with 17 bases between. This CDR3 is built from 16 residues.

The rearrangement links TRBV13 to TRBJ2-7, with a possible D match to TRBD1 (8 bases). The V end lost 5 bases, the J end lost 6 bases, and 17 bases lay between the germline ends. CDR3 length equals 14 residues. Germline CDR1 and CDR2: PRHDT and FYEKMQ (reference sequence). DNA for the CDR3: TGTGCCAGCAGCGAAGAACACAGGGGGGGCGAGCAGTACTTC. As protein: CASSEEHRGGEQYF.

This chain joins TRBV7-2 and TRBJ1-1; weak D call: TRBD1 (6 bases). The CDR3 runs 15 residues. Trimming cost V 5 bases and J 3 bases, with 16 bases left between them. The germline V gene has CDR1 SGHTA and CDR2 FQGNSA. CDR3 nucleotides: TGTGCCAGCAGCCCCGGGACATACAGGGACACTGAAGCTTTCTTT. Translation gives CASSPGTYRDTEAFF.

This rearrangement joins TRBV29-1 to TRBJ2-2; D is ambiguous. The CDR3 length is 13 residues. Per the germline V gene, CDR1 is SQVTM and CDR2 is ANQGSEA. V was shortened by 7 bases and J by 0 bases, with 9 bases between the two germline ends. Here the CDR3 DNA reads TGCAGCGGCCTCGGGTCGAACACCGGGGAGCTGTTTTTT. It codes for CSGLGSNTGELFF.

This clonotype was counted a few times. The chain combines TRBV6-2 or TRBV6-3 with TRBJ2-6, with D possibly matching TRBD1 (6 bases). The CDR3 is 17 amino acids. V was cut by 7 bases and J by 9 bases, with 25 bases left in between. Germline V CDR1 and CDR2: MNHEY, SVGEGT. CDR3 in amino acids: CASMGTPGTTTDNVLTF. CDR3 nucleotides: TGTGCCAGCATGGGGACACCCGGGACGACGACTGACAACGTCCTGACTTTC.

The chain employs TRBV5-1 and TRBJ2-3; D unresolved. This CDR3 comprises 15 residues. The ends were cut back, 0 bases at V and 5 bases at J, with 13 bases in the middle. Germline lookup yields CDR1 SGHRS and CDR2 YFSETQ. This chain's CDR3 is CASSLGASTEDTQYF. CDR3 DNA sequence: TGCGCCAGCAGCTTGGGGGCATCAACAGAAGATACGCAGTATTTT.

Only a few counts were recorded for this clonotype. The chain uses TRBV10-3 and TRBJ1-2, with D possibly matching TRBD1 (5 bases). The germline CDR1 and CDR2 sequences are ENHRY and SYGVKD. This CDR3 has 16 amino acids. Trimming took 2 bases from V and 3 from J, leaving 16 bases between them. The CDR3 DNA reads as TGTGCCATCAGTGAGGCGGAGAAGGGGACTCACTATGGCTACACCTTC. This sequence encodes CAISEAEKGTHYGYTF.

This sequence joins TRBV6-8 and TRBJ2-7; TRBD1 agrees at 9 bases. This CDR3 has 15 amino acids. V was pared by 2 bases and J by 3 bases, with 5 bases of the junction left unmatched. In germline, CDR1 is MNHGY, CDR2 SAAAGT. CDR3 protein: CASSYPRQGVYEQYV. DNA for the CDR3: TGTGCCAGCAGTTACCCCAGACAGGGGGTCTACGAGCAGTACGTC.